Listed below are T cell receptor beta chains from one sample, sequenced in a study of regulatory T cells in long-lasting Graves disease. A single record per CDR3 protein comes from TCRdb applying MiXCR to the multiplex PCR reads. The table records 500,000 or so distinct CDR3 sequences, about 16% of them present only once. These data also featured in a second study, about T cells in Graves' hyperthyroidism and ophthalmopathy.

Sequencing was performed on peripheral blood mononuclear cells (PBMCs), taken at new diagnosis, from a patient treated with antithyroid drugs. The receptors were gathered from a woman aged 35-65 years with Graves disease. CDR3s include the opening cysteine and the closing phenylalanine or tryptophan. A D gene is named only where the DNA matches it firmly. Clone size is not always given. Where it is, it says once, few, many or a class for expanded clones.

V gene: TRBV5-1; J gene: TRBJ2-1; D gene: -; clone size: -; CDR3 DNA: TGCGCCAGTCACCGGGACACTAGCACTACTGAGCAGTTCTTC; CDR3 protein: CASHRDTSTTEQFF
V gene: TRBV29-1; J gene: TRBJ2-7; D gene: -; clone size: few; CDR3 DNA: TGCAGCGGGCTGACAGGAACCTACGAGCAGTACTTC; CDR3 protein: CSGLTGTYEQYF
V gene: TRBV5-6; J gene: TRBJ2-5; D gene: -; clone size: -; CDR3 DNA: TGTGCCAGCAGCTTGGTTAACAAAGAGACCCAGTACTTC; CDR3 protein: CASSLVNKETQYF
V gene: TRBV19; J gene: TRBJ2-7; D gene: -; clone size: -; CDR3 DNA: TGTGCCAGTAGCAAGGTTCCTCCCTACGAGCAGTACTTC; CDR3 protein: CASSKVPPYEQYF
V gene: TRBV19; J gene: TRBJ2-7; D gene: TRBD1; clone size: few; CDR3 DNA: TGTGCCAGTAGTATTGTGGACAGGGGATTTTACGAGCAGTACTTC; CDR3 protein: CASSIVDRGFYEQYF
V gene: TRBV20-1; J gene: TRBJ2-2; D gene: TRBD2; clone size: many; CDR3 DNA: TGCAGTGCTCGCGGGCTAGCGGGAGGGGCGAACACCGGGGAGCTGTTTTTT; CDR3 protein: CSARGLAGGANTGELFF
V gene: TRBV19; J gene: TRBJ1-1; D gene: -; clone size: many; CDR3 DNA: TGTGCCAGTAGTATAGATCGTGTGAGGACTGAAGCTTTCTTT; CDR3 protein: CASSIDRVRTEAFF
V gene: TRBV13; J gene: TRBJ2-7; D gene: TRBD2; clone size: -; CDR3 DNA: TGTGCCAGCAGCTTAGAGGCGTTGGGGACTAACACCTACGAGCAGTACTTC; CDR3 protein: CASSLEALGTNTYEQYF
V gene: TRBV12-3/TRBV12-4; J gene: TRBJ2-2; D gene: -; clone size: many; CDR3 DNA: TGTGCCAGCTTGGGTTCGACTAATGGCCGGGGCGGGGAGCTGTTTTTT; CDR3 protein: CASLGSTNGRGGELFF
V gene: TRBV6-1; J gene: TRBJ2-1; D gene: TRBD1; clone size: many; CDR3 DNA: TGTGCCAGCAGTGATCCTGGAGGGGACAGGTACAATGAGCAGTTCTTC; CDR3 protein: CASSDPGGDRYNEQFF
V gene: TRBV11-2; J gene: TRBJ1-1; D gene: -; clone size: many; CDR3 DNA: TGTGCCAGCAGCACCACAGGAACCTACACTGAAGCTTTCTTT; CDR3 protein: CASSTTGTYTEAFF
V gene: TRBV11-2; J gene: TRBJ1-1; D gene: -; clone size: many; CDR3 DNA: TGTGCCAGCAGCACCAGGGTTTGGAACACTGAAGCTTTCTTT; CDR3 protein: CASSTRVWNTEAFF
V gene: TRBV12-5; J gene: TRBJ2-4; D gene: -; clone size: -; CDR3 DNA: TGTGCTAGTGGTTCCCCGCCGGGGAAAATCGTCTTC; CDR3 protein: CASGSPPGKIVF
V gene: TRBV6-1; J gene: TRBJ2-2; D gene: -; clone size: -; CDR3 DNA: TGTGCCAGCAGCCCCCCCCGGCCGAGCACCGGGGAGCTGTTTTTT; CDR3 protein: CASSPPRPSTGELFF
V gene: TRBV20-1; J gene: TRBJ2-3; D gene: -; clone size: few; CDR3 DNA: TGCAGTGCCGACTCACACTTCACAGATACGCAGTATTTT; CDR3 protein: CSADSHFTDTQYF
V gene: TRBV28; J gene: TRBJ1-2; D gene: -; clone size: -; CDR3 DNA: TGTGCCAGCAGACAGATCCATGGCTACACCTTC; CDR3 protein: CASRQIHGYTF
V gene: TRBV11-2; J gene: TRBJ1-2; D gene: -; clone size: few; CDR3 DNA: TGTGCCAGCAGCCCGGTCCCGACTAACTATGGCTACACCTTC; CDR3 protein: CASSPVPTNYGYTF
V gene: TRBV11-2; J gene: TRBJ2-1; D gene: -; clone size: -; CDR3 DNA: TGTGCCAGCAGCTTAGGGGGGCAGAGGAGGCAGTTCTTC; CDR3 protein: CASSLGGQRRQFF
V gene: TRBV7-8; J gene: TRBJ2-3; D gene: -; clone size: many; CDR3 DNA: TGTGCCAGCAGCCTGGGGGCCAGCTATGGCACAGATACGCAGTATTTT; CDR3 protein: CASSLGASYGTDTQYF
V gene: TRBV30; J gene: TRBJ1-6; D gene: TRBD1; clone size: few; CDR3 DNA: TGTGCCTGGAGTTCGTCAGGGGGGAGATCACCCCTCCACTTT; CDR3 protein: CAWSSSGGRSPLHF
V gene: TRBV7-2; J gene: TRBJ2-5; D gene: TRBD2; clone size: many; CDR3 DNA: TGTGCCAGCAGCCCGGGACTAGCGGTAGAGACCCAGTACTTC; CDR3 protein: CASSPGLAVETQYF
V gene: TRBV9; J gene: TRBJ2-5; D gene: -; clone size: -; CDR3 DNA: TGTGCCAGCAGTGGGGGGGGGCTTGGAGAGACCCAGTACTTC; CDR3 protein: CASSGGGLGETQYF
V gene: TRBV7-3; J gene: TRBJ1-2; D gene: -; clone size: -; CDR3 DNA: TGTGCCAGCAGCCCCACCCCGGGGCGTAATGGCTACACCTTC; CDR3 protein: CASSPTPGRNGYTF
V gene: TRBV5-1; J gene: TRBJ1-4; D gene: TRBD1; clone size: many; CDR3 DNA: TGCGCCAGCAGCCCCGGCGGGACAGATGAAAAACTGTTTTTT; CDR3 protein: CASSPGGTDEKLFF
V gene: TRBV7-2; J gene: TRBJ1-2; D gene: -; clone size: many; CDR3 DNA: TGTGCCAGCAGCGGGATGGGCCCTCACATCAGGGCTTATTATGGCTACACCTTC; CDR3 protein: CASSGMGPHIRAYYGYTF
V gene: TRBV7-9; J gene: TRBJ2-7; D gene: -; clone size: -; CDR3 DNA: TGTGCCAGCAGCCCTACATCCAGCTTCGAGCAGTACTTC; CDR3 protein: CASSPTSSFEQYF
V gene: TRBV7-2; J gene: TRBJ2-7; D gene: -; clone size: few; CDR3 DNA: TGTGCCAGCAGCTTAGATATCTCTATAGGGGGGAACTCCTACGAGCAGTACTTC; CDR3 protein: CASSLDISIGGNSYEQYF
V gene: TRBV28; J gene: TRBJ2-7; D gene: -; clone size: few; CDR3 DNA: TGTGCCAGCAGTTTTAGCTCGCAGGACTACGAGCAGTACTTC; CDR3 protein: CASSFSSQDYEQYF
V gene: TRBV11-2; J gene: TRBJ2-7; D gene: -; clone size: many; CDR3 DNA: TGTGCCAGCAGCTTAGATCCGTCCTACGAGCAGTACTTC; CDR3 protein: CASSLDPSYEQYF
V gene: TRBV10-3; J gene: TRBJ1-2; D gene: -; clone size: -; CDR3 DNA: TGTGCCATCAGTGAAAGGGTTGACTATGGCTACACCTTC; CDR3 protein: CAISERVDYGYTF
V gene: TRBV20-1; J gene: TRBJ1-1; D gene: -; clone size: many; CDR3 DNA: TGCAGTGCTAGAGATAATGACAGGCCGAACACTGAAGCTTTCTTT; CDR3 protein: CSARDNDRPNTEAFF
V gene: TRBV20-1; J gene: TRBJ2-1; D gene: -; clone size: many; CDR3 DNA: TGCAGTGCTAGGCTGAAAGGGGCAAATGAGCAGTTCTTC; CDR3 protein: CSARLKGANEQFF
V gene: TRBV30; J gene: TRBJ1-2; D gene: TRBD1; clone size: many; CDR3 DNA: TGTGCCTGGAGTCGACAGGGAAGTCAACATGGCTACACCTTC; CDR3 protein: CAWSRQGSQHGYTF
V gene: TRBV6-5; J gene: TRBJ1-4; D gene: TRBD1; clone size: many; CDR3 DNA: TGTGCCAGCAGTTCGACAGGGGCGGAGAATGAAAAACTGTTTTTT; CDR3 protein: CASSSTGAENEKLFF
V gene: TRBV4-1; J gene: TRBJ2-5; D gene: TRBD1; clone size: few; CDR3 DNA: TGCGCCAGCAGCGGACAGGGTCGGGCACAAGAGACCCAGTACTTC; CDR3 protein: CASSGQGRAQETQYF
V gene: TRBV20-1; J gene: TRBJ1-2; D gene: TRBD1; clone size: few; CDR3 DNA: TGCAGTGCTACAGATGAGGGGGCTGGTGGCTACACCTTC; CDR3 protein: CSATDEGAGGYTF
V gene: TRBV7-2; J gene: TRBJ2-1; D gene: TRBD2; clone size: many; CDR3 DNA: TGTGCCAGCAGCCTGAGACTAGCGGGGGGGCAGGGGCAGTTCTTC; CDR3 protein: CASSLRLAGGQGQFF
V gene: TRBV20-1; J gene: TRBJ2-7; D gene: -; clone size: many; CDR3 DNA: TGCAGTGCCCTGGGGCTAGAGCCCTCCTACGAGCAGTACTTC; CDR3 protein: CSALGLEPSYEQYF
V gene: TRBV29-1; J gene: TRBJ2-2; D gene: TRBD1; clone size: -; CDR3 DNA: TGCAGCGTTGACGGGACAGGGGTGGCCGGGGAGCTGTTTTTT; CDR3 protein: CSVDGTGVAGELFF
V gene: TRBV2; J gene: TRBJ2-1; D gene: TRBD1; clone size: many; CDR3 DNA: TGTGCCAGCAGCGGGACAGGGGGCTACAATGAGCAGTTCTTC; CDR3 protein: CASSGTGGYNEQFF
V gene: TRBV11-2; J gene: TRBJ2-5; D gene: -; clone size: few; CDR3 DNA: TGTGCCAGCAGCTTAGAAAGGGTACAAGAGACCCAGTACTTC; CDR3 protein: CASSLERVQETQYF
V gene: TRBV20-1; J gene: TRBJ2-7; D gene: TRBD1; clone size: few; CDR3 DNA: TGCAGTGCTACCCACCAACCGGGACAGTTCTACGAGCAGTACTTC; CDR3 protein: CSATHQPGQFYEQYF
V gene: TRBV12-3/TRBV12-4; J gene: TRBJ1-5; D gene: TRBD1; clone size: many; CDR3 DNA: TGTGCCAGCAGCCGTACAGGGGACCAGCCCCAGCATTTT; CDR3 protein: CASSRTGDQPQHF
V gene: TRBV12-3/TRBV12-4; J gene: TRBJ1-4; D gene: TRBD1; clone size: many; CDR3 DNA: TGTGCCAGCAGTCGGGACAGGGGGCGGGAAGAGAATGAAAAACTGTTTTTT; CDR3 protein: CASSRDRGREENEKLFF
V gene: TRBV29-1; J gene: TRBJ1-1; D gene: -; clone size: few; CDR3 DNA: TGCAGCGTTGCCCCTCGATACGGCGCTGAAGCTTTCTTT; CDR3 protein: CSVAPRYGAEAFF
V gene: TRBV20-1; J gene: TRBJ2-2; D gene: -; clone size: -; CDR3 DNA: TGCAGTGCTGCCCCCTTTCGTACCGGGGAGCTGTTTTTT; CDR3 protein: CSAAPFRTGELFF
V gene: TRBV20-1; J gene: TRBJ1-5; D gene: -; clone size: -; CDR3 DNA: TGCAGTGCTAGAGAGGGGAGTAGCAATCAGCCCCAGCATTTT; CDR3 protein: CSAREGSSNQPQHF
V gene: TRBV7-9; J gene: TRBJ2-2; D gene: -; clone size: -; CDR3 DNA: TGTGCCAGCAGAAGGTCAGGGGACGACACCGGGGAGCTGTTTTTT; CDR3 protein: CASRRSGDDTGELFF
V gene: TRBV3-1; J gene: TRBJ2-4; D gene: -; clone size: few; CDR3 DNA: TGTGCCAGCAGCCTGACCGACCTACACGGTGACATTCAGTACTTC; CDR3 protein: CASSLTDLHGDIQYF
V gene: TRBV6-2/TRBV6-3; J gene: TRBJ2-7; D gene: -; clone size: -; CDR3 DNA: TGTGCCAGTAGTCAACGTTTTGACTGGGGGGGCCGGGGCGAGCAGTACTTC; CDR3 protein: CASSQRFDWGGRGEQYF
V gene: TRBV28; J gene: TRBJ1-2; D gene: -; clone size: few; CDR3 DNA: TGTGCCAGCAGTTTATGGGGCATACTCAAGGCTCGAGGTGGCTACACCTTC; CDR3 protein: CASSLWGILKARGGYTF
V gene: TRBV29-1; J gene: TRBJ2-1; D gene: -; clone size: -; CDR3 DNA: TGCAGCGGGTCCCTGAACGTTAACAATGAGCAGTTCTTC; CDR3 protein: CSGSLNVNNEQFF
V gene: TRBV28; J gene: TRBJ1-2; D gene: -; clone size: few; CDR3 DNA: TGTGCCAGCAGTTTGGGTGCGCGCTATGGCTACACCTTC; CDR3 protein: CASSLGARYGYTF
V gene: TRBV29-1; J gene: TRBJ2-4; D gene: -; clone size: many; CDR3 DNA: TGCAGCGTAGGCCTAGCCAAAAACATTCAGTACTTC; CDR3 protein: CSVGLAKNIQYF
V gene: TRBV7-2; J gene: TRBJ2-5; D gene: -; clone size: -; CDR3 DNA: TGTGCCAGCAGCTTAGGCCCTGGGGGAGAGACCCAGTACTTC; CDR3 protein: CASSLGPGGETQYF
V gene: TRBV2; J gene: TRBJ1-1; D gene: -; clone size: many; CDR3 DNA: TGTGCCGGGTCGGACGGGGTCCTAGCTTTCTTT; CDR3 protein: CAGSDGVLAFF
V gene: TRBV6-5; J gene: TRBJ1-2; D gene: -; clone size: many; CDR3 DNA: TGTGCCAGCAGTTACTTAGACCAACTCTATGGCTACACCTTC; CDR3 protein: CASSYLDQLYGYTF
V gene: TRBV5-1; J gene: TRBJ1-6; D gene: -; clone size: many; CDR3 DNA: TGCGCCAGCAGCTGGAAGGGCTCACCCCTCCACTTT; CDR3 protein: CASSWKGSPLHF
V gene: TRBV11-2; J gene: TRBJ1-3; D gene: -; clone size: -; CDR3 DNA: TGTGCCAGCAGCCCCAGACCTCGGGGGGTCTCTGGAAACACCATATATTTT; CDR3 protein: CASSPRPRGVSGNTIYF